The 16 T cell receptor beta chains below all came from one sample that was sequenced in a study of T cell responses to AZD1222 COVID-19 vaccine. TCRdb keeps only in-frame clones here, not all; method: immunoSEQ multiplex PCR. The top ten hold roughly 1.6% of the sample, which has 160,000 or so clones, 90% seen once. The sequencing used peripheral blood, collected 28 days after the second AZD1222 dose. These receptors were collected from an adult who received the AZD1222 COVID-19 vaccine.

In nucleotides, the CDR3 is TGTGCCAGCAGCCCAGGGTGGTACGAGCAGTACTTC. It yields the protein CASSPGWYEQYF. V and J are TRBV5-8 and TRBJ2-7, with D perhaps TRBD1 (5 bases). This CDR3 contains 12 residues. The V end lost 4 bases, the J end lost 4 bases, and 9 bases lay between the germline ends. The V gene's germline CDR1 is SGHTS and CDR2 YDEGEE.

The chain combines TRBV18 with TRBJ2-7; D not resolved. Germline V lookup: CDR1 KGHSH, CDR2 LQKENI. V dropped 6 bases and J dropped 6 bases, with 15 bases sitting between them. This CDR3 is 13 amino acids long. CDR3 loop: CASSALGEAEQYF. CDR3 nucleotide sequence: TGTGCCAGCTCCGCCCTCGGAGAGGCCGAGCAGTACTTC.

The CDR3 is CASSPRQGAYEQYF. CDR3 in DNA: TGTGCCAGCTCACCTAGACAGGGGGCCTACGAGCAGTACTTC. The chain has TRBV18 and TRBJ2-7; 9 nucleotides match TRBD1. The V gene end was trimmed by 3 bases and the J gene end by 2 bases; junction bases not matched to a gene: 2. The CDR3 covers 14 residues. CDR1 is KGHSH, CDR2 LQKENI, per germline.

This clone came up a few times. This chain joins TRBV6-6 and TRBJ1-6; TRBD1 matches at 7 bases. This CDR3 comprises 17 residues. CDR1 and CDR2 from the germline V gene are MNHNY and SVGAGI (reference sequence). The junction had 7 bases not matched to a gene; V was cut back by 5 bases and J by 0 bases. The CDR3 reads CASSLRDRDSYNSPLHF. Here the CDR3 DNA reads TGTGCCAGCAGTCTACGGGACAGAGACTCCTATAATTCACCCCTCCACTTT.

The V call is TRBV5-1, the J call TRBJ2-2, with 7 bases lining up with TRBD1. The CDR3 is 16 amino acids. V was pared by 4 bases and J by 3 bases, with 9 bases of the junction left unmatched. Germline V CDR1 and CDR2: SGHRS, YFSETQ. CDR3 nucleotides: TGCGCCAGCAGCCGAAGGGGACAGAGTTACACCGGGGAGCTGTTTTTT. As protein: CASSRRGQSYTGELFF.

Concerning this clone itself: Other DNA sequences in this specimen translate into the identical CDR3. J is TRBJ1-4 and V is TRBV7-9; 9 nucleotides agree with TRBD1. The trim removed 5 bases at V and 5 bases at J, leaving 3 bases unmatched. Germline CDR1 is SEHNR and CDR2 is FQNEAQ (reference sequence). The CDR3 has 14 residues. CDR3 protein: CASSPGTGNEKLFF. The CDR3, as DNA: TGTGCCAGCAGCCCAGGGACAGGGAATGAAAAACTGTTTTTT. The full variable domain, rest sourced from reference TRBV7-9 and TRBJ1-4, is DTGVSQNPRHKITKRGQNVTFRCDPISEHNRLYWYRQTLGQGPEFLTYFQNEAQLEKSRLLSDRFSAERPKGSFSTLEIQRTEQGDSAMYLCASSPGTGNEKLFFGSGTQLSVL.

CDR3 sequence reads: CASSQVQGAGETQYF. In nucleotides, the CDR3 is TGTGCCAGCAGCCAAGTACAGGGGGCCGGGGAGACCCAGTACTTC. V gene TRBV14 combines with J gene TRBJ2-5, with 9 bases fitting TRBD1. The CDR3 has 15 amino acids. The V gene's germline CDR1 is SGHDN and CDR2 FVKESK. The V segment lost 1 base and the J segment 5 bases; nucleotides outside the gene matches: 5.

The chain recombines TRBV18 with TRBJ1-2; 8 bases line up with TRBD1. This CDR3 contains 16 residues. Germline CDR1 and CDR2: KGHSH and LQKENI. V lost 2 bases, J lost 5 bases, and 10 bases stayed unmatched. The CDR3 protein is CASSPVGQVGVYGYTF. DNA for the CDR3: TGTGCCAGCTCACCAGTGGGACAGGTGGGCGTATATGGCTACACCTTC.

The chain's CDR3 is CASSLEPGGRFTDTQYF. As DNA, the CDR3 is TGTGCCAGCAGCTTAGAGCCAGGGGGTCGATTCACAGATACGCAGTATTTT. The chain carries TRBV7-9 and TRBJ2-3; 7 bases agree with TRBD1. V gave up 1 base and J gave up 2 bases; unmatched junction bases: 9. The CDR3 has 17 amino acids. Germline assignment: CDR1 SEHNR and CDR2 FQNEAQ (reference sequence).

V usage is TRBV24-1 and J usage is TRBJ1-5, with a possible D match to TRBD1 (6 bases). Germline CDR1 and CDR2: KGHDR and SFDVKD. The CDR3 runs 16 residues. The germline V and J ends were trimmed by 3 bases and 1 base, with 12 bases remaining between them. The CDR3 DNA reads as TGTGCCACCAGTGATGCCCGGGGGCCGAGCAATCAGCCCCAGCATTTT. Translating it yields CATSDARGPSNQPQHF.

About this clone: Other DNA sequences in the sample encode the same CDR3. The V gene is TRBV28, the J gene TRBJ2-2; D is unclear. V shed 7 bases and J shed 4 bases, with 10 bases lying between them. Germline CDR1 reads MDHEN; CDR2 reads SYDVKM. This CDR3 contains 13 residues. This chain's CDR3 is CASNNLFTGELFF. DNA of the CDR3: TGTGCCAGCAACAACTTGTTCACCGGGGAGCTGTTTTTT.

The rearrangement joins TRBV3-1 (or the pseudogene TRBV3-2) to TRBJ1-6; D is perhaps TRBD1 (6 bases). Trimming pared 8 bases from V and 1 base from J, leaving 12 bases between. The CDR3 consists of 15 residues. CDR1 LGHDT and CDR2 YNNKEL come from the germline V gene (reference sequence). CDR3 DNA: TGTGCCAGCGCCCAGGGGCCGTCCTATAATTCACCCCTCCACTTT. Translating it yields CASAQGPSYNSPLHF.

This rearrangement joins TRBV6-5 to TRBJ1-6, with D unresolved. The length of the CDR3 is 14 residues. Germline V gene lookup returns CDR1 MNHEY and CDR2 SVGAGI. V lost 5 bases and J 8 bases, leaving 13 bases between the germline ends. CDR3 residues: CASSRGRSYSPLHF. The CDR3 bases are TGTGCCAGCAGTCGAGGACGCTCTTATTCACCCCTCCACTTT.

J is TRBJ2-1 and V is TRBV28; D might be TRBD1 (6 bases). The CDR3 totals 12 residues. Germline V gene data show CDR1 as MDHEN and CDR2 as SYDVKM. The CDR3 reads CAPRGSRNEQFF. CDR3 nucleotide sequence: TGTGCACCCAGGGGATCGCGAAATGAGCAGTTCTTC.

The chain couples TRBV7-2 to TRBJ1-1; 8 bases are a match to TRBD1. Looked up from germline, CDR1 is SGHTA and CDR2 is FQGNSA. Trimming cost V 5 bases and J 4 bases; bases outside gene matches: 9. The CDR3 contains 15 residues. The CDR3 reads CASSLQGARFTEAFF. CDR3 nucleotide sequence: TGTGCCAGCAGCCTGCAGGGGGCGAGGTTCACTGAAGCTTTCTTT.

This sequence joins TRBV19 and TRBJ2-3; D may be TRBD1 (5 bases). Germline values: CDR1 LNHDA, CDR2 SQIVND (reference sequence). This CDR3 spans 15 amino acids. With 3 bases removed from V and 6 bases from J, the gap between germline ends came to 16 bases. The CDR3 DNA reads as TGTGCCAGTAGTATGGTGGGGCCCAGCCCCGATACGCAGTATTTT. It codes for CASSMVGPSPDTQYF. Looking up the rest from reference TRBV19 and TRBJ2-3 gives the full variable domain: DGGITQSPKYLFRKEGQNVTLSCEQNLNHDAMYWYRQDPGQGLRLIYYSQIVNDFQKGDIAEGYSVSREKKESFPLTVTSAQKNPTAFYLCASSMVGPSPDTQYFGPGTRLTVL.